The 5 T cell receptor beta chains below come from one sample, sequenced in a study of blood T cell repertoires in COVID-19. Produced via immunoSEQ multiplex PCR; TCRdb's table is partial and in-frame only. There are about 170,000 clones in the sample; 85% occur only once, and 3% to 3.5% lies in the top ten. Sample: peripheral blood. The receptor source for this set is a human donor with acute or convalescent COVID-19. The donor label of this sample is uncertain.

This clone was recorded once. The chain uses TRBV10-1 and TRBJ2-1; TRBD2 aligns across 11 bases. Trimming removed 6 bases from V and 3 bases from J; junction bases left unmatched: 7. The CDR3 is 16 amino acids. Germline values: CDR1 WNHNN, CDR2 SYGVQD (reference sequence). The CDR3 region has the DNA TGCGCCAGCAGCCCGCTAGCGGGGGGCCTCTACAATGAGCAGTTCTTC. It codes for CASSPLAGGLYNEQFF.

The chain couples TRBV6-5 to TRBJ2-3; 10 bases align to TRBD2. CDR3 size: 15 residues. The trim removed 7 bases at V and 6 bases at J, leaving 10 bases unmatched. Germline V gene lookup returns CDR1 MNHEY and CDR2 SVGAGI. CDR3 amino acids: CASMSGGAGGDTQYF. The CDR3 DNA reads TGTGCCAGCATGAGCGGGGGGGCAGGCGGGGATACGCAGTATTTT.

The rearrangement joins TRBV7-8 to TRBJ1-6; TRBD1 is a possible D gene (6 bases). Germline V CDR1 and CDR2: SGHVS, FQNEAQ. The V end lost 5 bases, the J end lost 7 bases, and 12 bases lay between the germline ends. This CDR3 comprises 14 residues. CDR3 residues: CASSLETGNSPLHF. The CDR3 nucleotides read TGTGCCAGCAGCCTGGAAACAGGGAATTCACCCCTCCACTTT.

This chain joins TRBV5-1 and TRBJ2-3; TRBD2 agrees at 15 bases. V lost 4 bases, J lost 4 bases, and 10 bases stayed unmatched. The V gene's germline CDR1 is SGHRS and CDR2 YFSETQ. CDR3 length equals 18 residues. CDR3 sequence: CASSPGLAGGPKADTQYF. DNA for the CDR3: TGCGCCAGCAGCCCCGGACTAGCGGGGGGGCCGAAGGCAGATACGCAGTATTTT.

This chain uses TRBV20-1 with TRBJ2-1, with TRBD1 as a possible D gene (7 bases). There are 12 residues in the CDR3. The V and J ends lost 3 bases and 6 bases respectively, with 9 bases between them. Germline V gene data show CDR1 as DFQATT and CDR2 as SNEGSKA (reference sequence). The CDR3 DNA reads as TGCAGTGCTAGTCAGGGGGGCAATGAGCAGTTCTTC. Translation: CSASQGGNEQFF.